The 5 T cell receptor beta chains in this list originate from one sample, sequenced in a study of cytomegalovirus exposure and HLA in healthy donors (dated by TCRdb to between 2016 and 2019). Receptor amplification or capture employed the immunoSEQ multiplex PCR assay. A mixture of 60 forward primers for TCR Vbeta segments and 13 reverse primers for TCR Jbeta segments was used in the multiplex PCR. TCRdb's version of the immuneACCESS table is confined to in-frame rearrangements and falls short of the full clone set. An unresolved V gene accounts for under half of the shortfall where checked; the remainder is of unknown origin. In all, the sample holds about 180,000 clones, and about 80% of those were seen once. The leading ten clones occupy under 2.5% of the sample. Input material: PBMCs. The source is a man between 60 and 75 years old in good health and CMV-seronegative.

The chain carries TRBV11-2 and TRBJ2-7; the match to TRBD1 covers 10 bases. Germline V gene lookup returns CDR1 SGHAT and CDR2 FQNNGV. Trimming at V came to 0 bases and at J to 12 bases, leaving 5 bases not matched to a gene. The CDR3 has 13 residues. The CDR3 bases are TGTGCCAGCAGCTTAGATGTAGGGGACAGGGGGTACTTC. It encodes CASSLDVGDRGYF.

This clone was picked up a small number of times. The chain employs TRBV6-5 and TRBJ2-1; maybe TRBD2 (5 bases). Germline V gene lookup returns CDR1 MNHEY and CDR2 SVGAGI. V gave up 8 bases and J gave up 10 bases, with 9 bases separating them. The CDR3 covers 10 residues. This CDR3 reads CASGGGEQFF. The CDR3 nucleotides are TGTGCCAGCGGAGGTGGGGAGCAGTTCTTC.

V and J are TRBV5-5 and TRBJ1-5; D uncertain. The CDR3 runs to 16 residues. Trimming took 6 bases from V and 0 from J, leaving 16 bases between them. Germline V gene data show CDR1 as SGHKS and CDR2 as YYEKEE (reference sequence). This chain's CDR3 is CASMMRAGFSNQPQHF. The CDR3 DNA sequence: TGTGCCAGCATGATGAGGGCAGGATTTAGCAATCAGCCCCAGCATTTT.

The chain couples TRBV5-5 to TRBJ1-1, with D unresolved. V was pared by 2 bases and J by 3 bases, with 11 bases between. The V gene's germline CDR1 is SGHKS and CDR2 YYEKEE (reference sequence). This CDR3 has 14 amino acids. CDR3: CASSLDGLDTEAFF. In nucleotides, the CDR3 is TGTGCCAGCAGCTTAGACGGTCTAGACACTGAAGCTTTCTTT.

The genes are TRBV15 and TRBJ1-1; a weak D match, TRBD1 (5 bases). This CDR3 has 12 residues. V gave up 6 bases and J gave up 4 bases, with 9 bases separating them. Germline-derived CDR1 and CDR2 are LNHNV and YYDKDF (reference sequence). The CDR3 nucleotides are TGTGCCACCAGTGTAGGGGTCACTGAAGCTTTCTTT. Translation gives CATSVGVTEAFF.